A single sample gave rise to the 18 T cell receptor beta chains below, sequenced in a study of beta chain features in type 1 diabetes. Study results and limitations: Among patients with Type 1 diabetes, TCRB CDR3s were moderately but significantly shorter in every one of the four CD4+ subsets.

cDNA synthesis used the whole RNA isolate, giving expressed TCRB sequences. Generated by immunoSEQ multiplex PCR, the TCRdb table keeps only in-frame clones and is missing some. The table has under 300,000 clones, 14% seen once. These receptors lack a known antigen. Sequences were obtained from naive CD4+ T cells from blood. The receptors were gathered from a man younger than 45 with type 1 diabetes.

This clone was recorded a few times. V is TRBV5-4 and J is TRBJ2-1; 9 bases map to TRBD2. Germline V gene sequence: CDR1 SGHNT, CDR2 YYREEE (reference sequence). This CDR3 comprises 16 residues. V was pared by 1 base and J by 2 bases, with 4 bases of the junction left unmatched. The CDR3 spells CASSLLGGGAYNEQFF. Here the CDR3 DNA reads TGTGCCAGCAGCTTGCTCGGCGGGGGGGCCTACAATGAGCAGTTCTTC.

The sample holds a few counts of this clone. The V and J genes are TRBV6-5 and TRBJ2-5; D may be TRBD1 (6 bases). V was clipped by 7 bases and J by 4 bases, with 13 bases between them. The CDR3 loop spans 13 amino acids. The germline gives CDR1 MNHEY, CDR2 SVGAGI. CDR3 nucleotide sequence: TGTGCCAGCACCCAGCCAGGGGCAGAGACCCAGTACTTC. The encoded protein is CASTQPGAETQYF.

As for this clone: The sample carries other DNA sequences with the same CDR3. V usage is TRBV29-1 and J usage is TRBJ1-1; TRBD1 agrees at 8 bases. V was pared by 6 bases and J by 2 bases, with 5 bases of the junction left unmatched. Germline V CDR1 and CDR2: SQVTM, ANQGSEA. This CDR3 region has 13 residues. CDR3 coding DNA: TGCAGCGTGCGCAGGGGGCGCAACACTGAAGCTTTCTTT. It translates to CSVRRGRNTEAFF. The full variable domain, in which reference TRBV29-1 and TRBJ1-1 provide the parts outside the CDR3, is SAVISQKPSRDICQRGTSLTIQCQVDSQVTMMFWYRQQPGQSLTLIATANQGSEATYESGFVIDKFPISRPNLTFSTLTVSNMSPEDSSIYLCSVRRGRNTEAFFGQGTRLTVV.

This clone was seen a few times. The chain carries TRBV30 and TRBJ1-1, with 7 bases aligning to TRBD1. Germline V lookup: CDR1 GTSNPN, CDR2 SVGIG (reference sequence). The junction had 3 bases not matched to a gene; V was cut back by 5 bases and J by 0 bases. The CDR3 spans 13 residues. CDR3 sequence: CAWDREMNTEAFF. The CDR3, as DNA: TGTGCCTGGGACAGGGAGATGAACACTGAAGCTTTCTTT.

The V and J genes are TRBV7-9 and TRBJ2-5; 11 bases line up with TRBD2. The CDR3 length is 18 residues. V gave up 0 bases and J gave up 2 bases; unmatched junction bases: 8. Germline lookup yields CDR1 SEHNR and CDR2 FQNEAQ (reference sequence). The CDR3 DNA reads as TGTGCCAGCAGCTTAGCGCCGACTAGCGGGAACCCACAAGAGACCCAGTACTTC. This sequence encodes CASSLAPTSGNPQETQYF.

The chain couples TRBV15 to TRBJ2-5, with no clear D. From germline, CDR1 is LNHNV and CDR2 YYDKDF (reference sequence). The CDR3 contains 15 residues. The ends were cut back, 3 bases at V and 5 bases at J, with 16 bases in the middle. The CDR3: CATSSARGVVETQYF. The CDR3 DNA reads TGTGCCACCAGCAGCGCTCGAGGCGTGGTGGAGACCCAGTACTTC.

The chain combines TRBV19 with TRBJ2-2; weak D call: TRBD1 (6 bases). Germline V gene lookup returns CDR1 LNHDA and CDR2 SQIVND (reference sequence). The CDR3 length is 14 residues. Trimming removed 7 bases from V and 6 bases from J, with 15 bases in between. The CDR3 DNA follows: TGTGCCAGTAAACAGGGCCTTGGGCCCGGGGAGCTGTTTTTT. Amino acids: CASKQGLGPGELFF. The full variable domain, completed using reference TRBV19 and TRBJ2-2, is DGGITQSPKYLFRKEGQNVTLSCEQNLNHDAMYWYRQDPGQGLRLIYYSQIVNDFQKGDIAEGYSVSREKKESFPLTVTSAQKNPTAFYLCASKQGLGPGELFFGEGSRLTVL.

Only a few counts were recorded for this clone. The chain combines TRBV6-6 with TRBJ1-2, with 9 bases aligning to TRBD1. There are 13 residues in the CDR3. With V trimmed by 8 bases and J by 7 bases, 8 bases remained unmatched. Per germline, CDR1 MNHNY and CDR2 SVGAGI (reference sequence). CDR3 DNA: TGTGCCAGCGGGACAGGGTATTCAAGTGGCTACACCTTC. Its protein product is CASGTGYSSGYTF.

In its sample, this clone was seen a few times. The chain carries TRBV25-1 and TRBJ2-6, with 7 bases matching TRBD1. The V and J ends lost 3 bases and 2 bases, in that order; junction bases with no gene match: 4. This CDR3 comprises 16 residues. Germline V gene lookup returns CDR1 MGHDK and CDR2 SYGVNS. The CDR3, as DNA: TGTGCCAGCAGTGAGAACAGGGGAACTGGGGCCAACGTCCTGACTTTC. Protein sequence: CASSENRGTGANVLTF.

This clone was counted only a few times. The J gene is TRBJ1-5, the V gene TRBV7-6; the match to TRBD1 covers 11 bases. CDR3 length equals 18 residues. The V gene's germline CDR1 is SGHVS and CDR2 FNYEAQ. The V segment lost 3 bases and the J segment 4 bases; nucleotides outside the gene matches: 11. The CDR3 sequence is CASSFGTAGTGGNQPQHF. In DNA, the CDR3 is TGTGCCAGCAGCTTTGGCACGGCGGGGACAGGGGGTAATCAGCCCCAGCATTTT.

As DNA, the CDR3 is TGCGCCAGCAGCTTGGGGGACAGGGTAGCCTACGAGCAGTACTTC. Protein: CASSLGDRVAYEQYF. This sequence joins TRBV5-1 and TRBJ2-7, with TRBD1 matching 9 bases. Looked up from germline, CDR1 is SGHRS and CDR2 is YFSETQ. The CDR3 totals 15 residues. With V trimmed by 0 bases and J by 2 bases, 3 bases remained unmatched.

The rearrangement uses TRBV29-1 and TRBJ1-1; the D gene is possibly TRBD1 (5 bases). Germline assignment: CDR1 SQVTM and CDR2 ANQGSEA. V lost 7 bases, J lost 1 base, and 13 bases lay in between. The CDR3 runs 13 residues. CDR3 nucleotide sequence: TGCAGCGCGAGTAGGGGCCAGAACACTGAAGCTTTCTTT. It is translated as CSASRGQNTEAFF.

The table lists this clone with a few counts. The chain combines TRBV5-4 with TRBJ1-2; D perhaps matches TRBD1 (6 bases). Germline CDR1 is SGHNT and CDR2 is YYREEE (reference sequence). The CDR3 spans 12 residues. Trimming stripped 5 bases from V and 8 bases from J, with 13 bases between. Here the CDR3 reads CASRRTESGYTF. The DNA for the CDR3 is TGTGCCAGCAGACGGACAGAATCCGGCTACACCTTC.

This clone was seen a few times. The chain has TRBV13 and TRBJ1-5; 8 bases agree with TRBD1. Germline V gene lookup returns CDR1 PRHDT and CDR2 FYEKMQ (reference sequence). CDR3 length: 14 amino acids. Trimming cost V 5 bases and J 7 bases; bases outside gene matches: 7. The CDR3 coding sequence is TGTGCCAGCAGCGAAGGGGACAGGAGACAGCCCCAGCATTTT. Protein product: CASSEGDRRQPQHF.

V gene TRBV5-4 combines with J gene TRBJ2-7, with TRBD1 matching 9 bases. The CDR3 consists of 15 residues. CDR1 SGHNT and CDR2 YYREEE come from the germline V gene (reference sequence). V shed 1 base and J 3 bases; nucleotides not matched to a gene: 5. DNA for the CDR3: TGTGCCAGCAGCTTGTGGGGACAGGGTTTCTACGAGCAGTACTTC. Its translation is CASSLWGQGFYEQYF.

V gene TRBV10-3 combines with J gene TRBJ2-1; TRBD2 might be the D (6 bases). Trimming cost V 6 bases and J 5 bases, with 14 bases left between them. Per germline, CDR1 ENHRY and CDR2 SYGVKD. CDR3 length: 14 residues. CDR3 in DNA: TGTGCCATCAGCCCGGGACTGGCGGACAATGAGCAGTTCTTC. Translated: CAISPGLADNEQFF.

This clone was seen a handful of times. V usage is TRBV30 and J usage is TRBJ1-1; D gene unclear. The CDR3 is 11 residues long. Germline V CDR1 and CDR2: GTSNPN, SVGIG (reference sequence). In DNA, the CDR3 is TGTGCTTGGGGTGAGCAAGTCGGAGCTTTCTTT. Translated, it gives CAWGEQVGAFF.

V usage is TRBV27 and J usage is TRBJ2-1; weak D call: TRBD2 (5 bases). From germline, CDR1 is MNHEY and CDR2 SMNVEV (reference sequence). V was trimmed by 3 bases and J by 7 bases, leaving 13 bases between them. The length of the CDR3 is 14 residues. The CDR3 is CASSFGNSRNEQFF. In DNA form, the CDR3 reads TGTGCCAGCAGTTTCGGGAACTCAAGGAATGAGCAGTTCTTC.